The entry that follows covers one TCR beta chain sequence. Its antigen specificity is not known. The sample holds no much larger clone one base away, and base qualities are not on file. This entry is derived from a study of blood T cell repertoires in COVID-19 (dated by TCRdb to the early 2020s). For the study in its entirety: Samples covering the acute and convalescent phases of COVID-19 were provided by collaborators in the United States, Italy and Spain. Deeply sampled blood TCRbeta repertoires from subjects exposed to, actively infected with, or recovered from COVID-19 were included in the dataset. HLA class I and class II types, where available, came from metadata supplied by the sample provider rather than from assay-based typing. The material from the prospective study consisted of cDNA or gDNA derived from T cells, B-cell-depleted T cells, or PBMCs. Samples were obtained from the ongoing ImmuneRACE study (first 160 participants) and from over a thousand subjects provided by 6 global collaborators. The sample metadata nearly always contained a de-identified subject ID, COVID-19 status, age in years and sex. The repertoires were released in a freely available public database intended as a resource for research on the immune response to SARS-CoV-2. Points the paper makes about the study in general: The amount of clinical and demographic metadata varied by source and participant and was provided uncurated.

V and J are truncated by 3 bases and 2 bases respectively, leaving an intervening sequence of 8 bases. From its cysteine to its phenylalanine, the CDR3 spans 14 amino acids. This entry keeps only the CDR3 DNA: 42 bases, framed from base 1. The germline V gene specifies LGHNA as CDR1 and YNFKEQ as CDR2. TCRbeta CDR3 regions were amplified from genomic DNA using the immunoSEQ Assay, a bias-controlled multiplex PCR. Per the authors' processing: Within the assay, amplification of reference gene primers was used to estimate how many nucleated cells each sample contained. To quantify the absolute abundance of each unique TCRbeta CDR3 rearrangement, sequence reads were collapsed and filtered. Productive Simpson clonality was computed per sample as the square root of Simpson's diversity index over productive rearrangements. TCRdb retrieved this table from immuneACCESS and kept in-frame rearrangements only. Not all clones are present; in checked studies, unresolved V genes account for under half, and no reason is known for the remainder. V and J calls and clone size follow that table, whereas D and trimming were derived from the DNA. The sample table shows fewer than 250,000 clones, and 85% to 90% are seen once. The ten largest account for approximately 2.5% of the sample.

In Seattle, one collaborating source enrolled patients while the infection was active and tracked those patients longitudinally over the course of disease. Collaborating institutions collected whole blood in K2EDTA tubes following their own protocols. For TCRbeta analysis, collaborators shipped samples as frozen whole blood, isolated PBMCs, or DNA extracted from either of those sample types. The rearrangement combines TRBV4-2 with TRBJ2-1; TRBD2 might be the D gene, on 6 matching bases. Sequencing was carried out using peripheral blood. The source is a man younger than 40 with COVID-19, enrolled during active disease. The DNA reads TGTGCCAGCAGCCAGTTAGCGGCCTACAATGAGCAGTTCTTC. This gives the protein CASSQLAAYNEQFF.